This TCR beta chain was sequenced for a study of blood T cell repertoires in COVID-19. Across the whole study: Researchers got acute and convalescent COVID-19 samples from the United States, Italy and Spain. The analysed material was cDNA or gDNA that came from T cells, B-cell-depleted T cells, or PBMCs.

This table comes from immunoSEQ multiplex PCR, and its TCRdb copy is limited to in-frame clones, with some not included. The sample shows tens of thousands of clones, approximately 91% of them seen only once. CDR1 is SGHDN and CDR2 is FVKESK in the germline V gene. The CDR3 has 13 amino acids. Trimming removed 6 bases from V and 2 bases from J, with 8 bases in between. The chain carries TRBV14 and TRBJ2-1; D unclear. The sample taken for sequencing was peripheral blood. This clonotype was obtained from a man in his fifties or sixties with COVID-19, enrolled during active disease. In DNA, the CDR3 is TGTGCCAGCAGTCCTTTCCCCTACAATGAGCAGTTCTTC. As protein: CASSPFPYNEQFF. The complete variable domain, with remaining parts taken from reference TRBV14 and TRBJ2-1, reads EAGVTQFPSHSVIEKGQTVTLRCDPISGHDNLYWYRRVMGKEIKFLLHFVKESKQDESGMPNNRFLAERTGGTYSTLKVQPAELEDSGVYFCASSPFPYNEQFFGPGTRLTVL.